The following is a TCR beta chain sequence with its context. The data are from a study of blood T cell repertoires in COVID-19. As for the study in general: Acute and convalescent COVID-19 samples came from the United States, Italy and Spain. Sample material is recorded as cDNA or gDNA derived from T cells, B-cell-depleted T cells, or PBMCs.

From germline, CDR1 is SGHKS and CDR2 YYEKEE (reference sequence). This CDR3 contains 14 residues. V was trimmed by 5 bases and J by 0 bases, leaving 11 bases between them. Source study methods: How many nucleated cells were present was estimated from reference gene primer amplification. Profiled with immunoSEQ multiplex PCR; TCRdb holds only in-frame clones, not every one. Clone size and the V and J calls come from that table; the DNA yielded D and trimming. Of under 250,000 clones in the sample, 80% to 85% were seen once. The chain links TRBV5-5 to TRBJ1-1, with D hard to call. The sequenced sample consisted of peripheral blood. This TCR came from a woman aged 25-40 years who had recovered from COVID-19. CDR3 in amino acids: CASRGREVNTEAFF. The CDR3 bases are TGTGCCAGCAGGGGCCGGGAGGTGAACACTGAAGCTTTCTTT.